This entry is about one T cell receptor (beta chain). CDR1 is SGHTA and CDR2 is FQGNSA in the germline V gene. V lost 5 bases to trimming and J lost 4 bases; unmatched junction nucleotides: 6. There are 15 residues in the CDR3. This specimen belongs to a study of T cell responses to AZD1222 COVID-19 vaccine. This table comes from immunoSEQ multiplex PCR, and its TCRdb copy is limited to in-frame clones, with some not included. The sample has 140,000 or so clones; roughly nine tenths are singletons. Sequencing used peripheral blood, obtained on day 0 of AZD1222 vaccination. This receptor was taken from an adult in good health. The chain couples TRBV7-2 to TRBJ1-5; 9 positions agree with TRBD1. The DNA for the CDR3 is TGTGCCAGCAGCCCACAGGGGGCGCAGAATCAGCCCCAGCATTTT. Translation gives CASSPQGAQNQPQHF.